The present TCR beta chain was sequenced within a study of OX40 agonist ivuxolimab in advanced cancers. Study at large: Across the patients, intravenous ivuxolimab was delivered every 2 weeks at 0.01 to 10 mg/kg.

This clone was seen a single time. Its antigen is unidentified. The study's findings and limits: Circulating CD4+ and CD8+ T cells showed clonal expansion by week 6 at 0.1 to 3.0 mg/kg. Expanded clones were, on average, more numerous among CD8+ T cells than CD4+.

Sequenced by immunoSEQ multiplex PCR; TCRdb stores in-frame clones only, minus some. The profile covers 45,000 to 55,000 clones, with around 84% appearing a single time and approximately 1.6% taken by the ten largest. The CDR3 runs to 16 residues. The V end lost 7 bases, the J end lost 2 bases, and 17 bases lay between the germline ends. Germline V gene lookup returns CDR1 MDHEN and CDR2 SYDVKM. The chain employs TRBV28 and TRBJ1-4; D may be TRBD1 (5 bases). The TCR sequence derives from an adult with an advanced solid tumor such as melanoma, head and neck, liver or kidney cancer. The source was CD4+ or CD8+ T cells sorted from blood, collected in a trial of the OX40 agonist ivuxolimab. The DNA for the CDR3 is TGTGCCAGCACCTGGGGGGGAGGTTCGACTAATGAAAAACTGTTTTTT. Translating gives CASTWGGGSTNEKLFF. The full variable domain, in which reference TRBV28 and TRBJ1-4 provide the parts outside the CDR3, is DVKVTQSSRYLVKRTGEKVFLECVQDMDHENMFWYRQDPGLGLRLIYFSYDVKMKEKGDIPEGYSVSREKKERFSLILESASTNQTSMYLCASTWGGGSTNEKLFFGSGTQLSVL.